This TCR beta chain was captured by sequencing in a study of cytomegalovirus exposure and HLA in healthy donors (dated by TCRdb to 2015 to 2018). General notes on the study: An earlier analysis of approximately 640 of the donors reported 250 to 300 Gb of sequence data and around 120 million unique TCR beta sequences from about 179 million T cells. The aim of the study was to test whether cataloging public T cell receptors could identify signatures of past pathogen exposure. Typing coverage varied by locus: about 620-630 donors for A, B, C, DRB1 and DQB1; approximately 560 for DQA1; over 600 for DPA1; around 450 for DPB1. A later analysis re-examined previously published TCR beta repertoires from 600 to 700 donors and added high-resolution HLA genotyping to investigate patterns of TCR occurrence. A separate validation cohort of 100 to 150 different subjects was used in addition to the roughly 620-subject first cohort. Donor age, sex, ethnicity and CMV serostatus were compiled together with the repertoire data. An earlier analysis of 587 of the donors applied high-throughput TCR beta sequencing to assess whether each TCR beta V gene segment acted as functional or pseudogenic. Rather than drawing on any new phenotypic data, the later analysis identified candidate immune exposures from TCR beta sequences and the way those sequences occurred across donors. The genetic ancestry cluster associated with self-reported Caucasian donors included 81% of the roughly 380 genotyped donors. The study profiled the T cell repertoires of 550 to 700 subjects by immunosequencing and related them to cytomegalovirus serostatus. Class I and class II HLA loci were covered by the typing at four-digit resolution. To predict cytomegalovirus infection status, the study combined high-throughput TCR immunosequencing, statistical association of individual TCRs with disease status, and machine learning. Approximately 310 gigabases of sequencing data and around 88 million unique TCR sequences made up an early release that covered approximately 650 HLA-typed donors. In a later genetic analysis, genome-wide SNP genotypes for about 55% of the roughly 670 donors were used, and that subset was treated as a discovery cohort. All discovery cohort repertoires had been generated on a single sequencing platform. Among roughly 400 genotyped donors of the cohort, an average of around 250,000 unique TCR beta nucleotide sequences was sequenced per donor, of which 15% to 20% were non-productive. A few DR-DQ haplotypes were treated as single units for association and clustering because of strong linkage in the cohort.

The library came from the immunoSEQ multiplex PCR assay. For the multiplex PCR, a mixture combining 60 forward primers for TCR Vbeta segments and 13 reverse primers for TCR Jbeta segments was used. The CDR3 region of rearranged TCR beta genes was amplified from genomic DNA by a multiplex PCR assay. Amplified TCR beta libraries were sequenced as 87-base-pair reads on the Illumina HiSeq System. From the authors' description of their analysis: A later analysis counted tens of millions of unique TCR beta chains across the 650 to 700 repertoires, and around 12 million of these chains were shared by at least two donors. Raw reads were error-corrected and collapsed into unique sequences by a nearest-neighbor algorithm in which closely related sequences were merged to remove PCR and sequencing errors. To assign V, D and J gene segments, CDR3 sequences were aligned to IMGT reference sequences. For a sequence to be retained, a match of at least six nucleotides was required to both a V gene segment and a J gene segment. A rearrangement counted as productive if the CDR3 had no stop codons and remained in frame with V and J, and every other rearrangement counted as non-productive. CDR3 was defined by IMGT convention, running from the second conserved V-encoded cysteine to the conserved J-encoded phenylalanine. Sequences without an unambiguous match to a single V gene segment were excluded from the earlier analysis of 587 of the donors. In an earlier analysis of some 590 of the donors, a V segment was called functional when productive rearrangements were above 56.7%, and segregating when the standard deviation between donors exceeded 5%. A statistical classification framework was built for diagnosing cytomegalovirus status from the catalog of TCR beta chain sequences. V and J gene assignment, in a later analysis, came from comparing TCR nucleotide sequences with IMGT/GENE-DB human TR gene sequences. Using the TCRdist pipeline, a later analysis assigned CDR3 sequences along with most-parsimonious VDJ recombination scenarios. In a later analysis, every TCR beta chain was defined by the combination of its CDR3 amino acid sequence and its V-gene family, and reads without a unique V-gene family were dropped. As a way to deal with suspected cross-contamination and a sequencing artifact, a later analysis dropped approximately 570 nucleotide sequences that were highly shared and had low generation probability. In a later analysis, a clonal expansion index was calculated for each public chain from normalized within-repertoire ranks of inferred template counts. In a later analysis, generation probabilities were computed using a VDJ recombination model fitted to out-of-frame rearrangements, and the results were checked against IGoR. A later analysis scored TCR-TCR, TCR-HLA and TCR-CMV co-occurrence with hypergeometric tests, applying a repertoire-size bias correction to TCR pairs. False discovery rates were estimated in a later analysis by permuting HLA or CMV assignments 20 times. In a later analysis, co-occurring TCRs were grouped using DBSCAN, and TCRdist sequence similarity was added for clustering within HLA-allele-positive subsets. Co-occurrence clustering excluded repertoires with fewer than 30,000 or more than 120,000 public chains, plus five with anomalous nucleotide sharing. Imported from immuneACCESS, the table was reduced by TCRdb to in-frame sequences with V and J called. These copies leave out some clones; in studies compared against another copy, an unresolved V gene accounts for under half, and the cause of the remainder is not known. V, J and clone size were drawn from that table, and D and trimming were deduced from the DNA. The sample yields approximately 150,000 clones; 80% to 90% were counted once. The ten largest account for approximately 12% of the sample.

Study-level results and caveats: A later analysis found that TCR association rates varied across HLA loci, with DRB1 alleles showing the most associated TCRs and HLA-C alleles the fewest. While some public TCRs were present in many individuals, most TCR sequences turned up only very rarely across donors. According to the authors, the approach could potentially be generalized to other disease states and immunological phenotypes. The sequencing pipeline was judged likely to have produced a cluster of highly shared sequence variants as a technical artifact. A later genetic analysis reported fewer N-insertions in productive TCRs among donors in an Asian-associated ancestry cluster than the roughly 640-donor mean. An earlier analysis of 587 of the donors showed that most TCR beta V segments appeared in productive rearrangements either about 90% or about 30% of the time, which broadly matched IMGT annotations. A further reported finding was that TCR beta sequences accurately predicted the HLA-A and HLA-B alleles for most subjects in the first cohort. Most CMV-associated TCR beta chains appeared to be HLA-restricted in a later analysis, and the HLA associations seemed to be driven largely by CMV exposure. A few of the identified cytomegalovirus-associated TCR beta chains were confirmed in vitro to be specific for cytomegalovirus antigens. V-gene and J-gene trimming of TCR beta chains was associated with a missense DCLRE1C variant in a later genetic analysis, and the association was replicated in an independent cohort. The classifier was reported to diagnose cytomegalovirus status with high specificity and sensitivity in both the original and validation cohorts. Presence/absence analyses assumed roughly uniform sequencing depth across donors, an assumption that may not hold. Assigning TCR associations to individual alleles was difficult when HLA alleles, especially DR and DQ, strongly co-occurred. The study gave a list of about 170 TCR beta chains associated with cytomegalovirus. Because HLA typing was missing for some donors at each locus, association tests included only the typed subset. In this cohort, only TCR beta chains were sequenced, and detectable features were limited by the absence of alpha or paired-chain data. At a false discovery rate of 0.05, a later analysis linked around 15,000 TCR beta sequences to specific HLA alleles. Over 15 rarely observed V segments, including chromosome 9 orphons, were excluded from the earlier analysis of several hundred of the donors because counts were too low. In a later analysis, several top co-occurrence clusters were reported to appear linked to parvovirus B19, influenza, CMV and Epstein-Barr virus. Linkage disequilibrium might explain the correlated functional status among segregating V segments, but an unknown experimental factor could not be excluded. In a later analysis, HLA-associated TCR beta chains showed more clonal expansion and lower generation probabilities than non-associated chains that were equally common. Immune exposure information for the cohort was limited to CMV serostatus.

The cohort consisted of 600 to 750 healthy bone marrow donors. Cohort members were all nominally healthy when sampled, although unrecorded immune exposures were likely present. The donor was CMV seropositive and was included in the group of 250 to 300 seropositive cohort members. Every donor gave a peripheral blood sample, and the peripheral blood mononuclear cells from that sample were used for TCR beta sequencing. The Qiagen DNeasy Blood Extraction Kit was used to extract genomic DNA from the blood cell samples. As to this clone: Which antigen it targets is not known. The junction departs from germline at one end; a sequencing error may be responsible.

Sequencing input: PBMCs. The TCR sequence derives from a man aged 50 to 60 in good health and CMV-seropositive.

The CDR3 sequence is CSSSLASGNTIYF. The nucleotide sequence reads as follows: TGTTCCAGCAGCTTGGCCTCTGGAAACACCATATATTTT. The chain was built from TRBV7-9 and TRBJ1-3; the D gene lacks a confident call. From the cysteine through the phenylalanine, the CDR3 covers 13 amino acids. Left in the record is the CDR3 DNA by itself, 39 bases read in frame from the first base. Reading the germline V gene (reference sequence) gives CDR1 SEHNR and CDR2 FQNEAQ. Where the CDR3 stops, the reference TRBV7-9 and TRBJ1-3 genes take over; the full variable domain is DTGVSQNPRHKITKRGQNVTFRCDPISEHNRLYWYRQTLGQGPEFLTYFQNEAQLEKSRLLSDRFSAERPKGSFSTLEIQRTEQGDSAMYLCSSSLASGNTIYFGEGSWLTVV.